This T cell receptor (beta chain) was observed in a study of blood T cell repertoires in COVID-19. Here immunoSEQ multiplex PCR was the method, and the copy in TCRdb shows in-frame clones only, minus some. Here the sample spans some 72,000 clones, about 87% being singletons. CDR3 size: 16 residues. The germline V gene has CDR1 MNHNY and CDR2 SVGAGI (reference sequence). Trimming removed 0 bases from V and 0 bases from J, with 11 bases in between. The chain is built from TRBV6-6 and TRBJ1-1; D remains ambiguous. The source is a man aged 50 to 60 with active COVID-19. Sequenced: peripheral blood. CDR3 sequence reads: CASSYSSSSMNTEAFF. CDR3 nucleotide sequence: TGTGCCAGCAGTTACTCGAGTAGCTCCATGAACACTGAAGCTTTCTTT.